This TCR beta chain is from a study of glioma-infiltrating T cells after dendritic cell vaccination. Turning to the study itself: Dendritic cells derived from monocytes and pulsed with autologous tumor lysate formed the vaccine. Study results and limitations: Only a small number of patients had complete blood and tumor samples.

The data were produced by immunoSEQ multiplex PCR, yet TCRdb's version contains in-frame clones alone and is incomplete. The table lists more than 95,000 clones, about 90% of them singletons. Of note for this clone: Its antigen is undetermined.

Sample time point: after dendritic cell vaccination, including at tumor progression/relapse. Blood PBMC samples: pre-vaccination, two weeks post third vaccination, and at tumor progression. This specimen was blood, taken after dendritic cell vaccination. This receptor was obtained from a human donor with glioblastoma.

CDR3: CASSQDYFAGYTF. The CDR3, as DNA: TGTGCCAGCAGCCAGGACTACTTCGCTGGCTACACCTTC. This chain connects TRBV7-9 to TRBJ1-2, with no clear D. CDR1 and CDR2 (germline): SEHNR, FQNEAQ (reference sequence). This CDR3 comprises 13 residues. Trimming shortened V by 5 bases and J by 7 bases, and 14 bases separated the two germline ends.